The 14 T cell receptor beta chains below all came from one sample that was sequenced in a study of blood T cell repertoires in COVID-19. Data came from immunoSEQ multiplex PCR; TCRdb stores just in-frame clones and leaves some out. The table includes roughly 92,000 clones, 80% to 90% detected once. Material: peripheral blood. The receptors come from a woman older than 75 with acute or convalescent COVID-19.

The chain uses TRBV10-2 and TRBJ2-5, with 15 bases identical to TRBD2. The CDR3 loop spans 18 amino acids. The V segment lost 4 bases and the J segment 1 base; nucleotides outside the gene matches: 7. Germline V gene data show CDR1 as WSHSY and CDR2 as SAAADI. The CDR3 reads CASSGTSGGDPFQETQYF. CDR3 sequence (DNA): TGCGCCAGCAGTGGGACTAGCGGGGGGGACCCGTTCCAAGAGACCCAGTACTTC.

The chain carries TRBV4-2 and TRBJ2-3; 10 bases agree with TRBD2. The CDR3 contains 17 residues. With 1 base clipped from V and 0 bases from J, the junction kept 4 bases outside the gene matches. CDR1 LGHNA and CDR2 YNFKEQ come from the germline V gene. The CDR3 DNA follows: TGTGCCAGCAGCCAAGTAGCGGGGGGAACTAGCACAGATACGCAGTATTTT. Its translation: CASSQVAGGTSTDTQYF.

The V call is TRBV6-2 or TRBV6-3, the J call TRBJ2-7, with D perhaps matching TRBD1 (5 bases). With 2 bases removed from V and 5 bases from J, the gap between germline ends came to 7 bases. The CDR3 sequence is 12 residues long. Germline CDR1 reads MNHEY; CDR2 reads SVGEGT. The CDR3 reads CASSYRGHEQYF. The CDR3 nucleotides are TGTGCCAGCAGTTACAGGGGTCACGAGCAGTACTTC.

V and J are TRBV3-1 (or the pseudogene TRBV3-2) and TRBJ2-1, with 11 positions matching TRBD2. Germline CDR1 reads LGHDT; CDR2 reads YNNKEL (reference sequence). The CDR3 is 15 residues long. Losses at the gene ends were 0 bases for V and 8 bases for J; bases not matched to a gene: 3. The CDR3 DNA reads TGTGCCAGCAGCCAAGATGGGACTAGCGGTTATGAGCAGTTCTTC. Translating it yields CASSQDGTSGYEQFF.

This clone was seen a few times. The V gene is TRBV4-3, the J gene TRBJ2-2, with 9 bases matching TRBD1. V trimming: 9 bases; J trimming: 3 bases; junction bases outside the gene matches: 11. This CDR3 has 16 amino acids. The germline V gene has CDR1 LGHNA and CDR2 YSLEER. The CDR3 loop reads CASSPGQGWYTGELFF. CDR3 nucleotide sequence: TGCGCCAGTTCTCCGGGACAGGGATGGTACACCGGGGAGCTGTTTTTT.

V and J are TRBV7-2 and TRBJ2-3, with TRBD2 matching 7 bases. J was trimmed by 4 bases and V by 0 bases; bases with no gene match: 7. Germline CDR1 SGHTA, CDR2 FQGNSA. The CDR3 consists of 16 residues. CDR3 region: CASSLAFGRASDTQYF. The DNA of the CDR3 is TGTGCCAGCAGCTTAGCCTTTGGGAGGGCCTCAGATACGCAGTATTTT.

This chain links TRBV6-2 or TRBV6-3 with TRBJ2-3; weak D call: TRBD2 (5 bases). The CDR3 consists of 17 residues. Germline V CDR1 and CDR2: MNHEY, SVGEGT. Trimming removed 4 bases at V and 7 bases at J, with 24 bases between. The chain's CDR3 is CASSSMALGKPGNTQYF. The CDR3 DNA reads TGTGCCAGCAGTTCGATGGCACTAGGGAAACCGGGGAATACGCAGTATTTT.

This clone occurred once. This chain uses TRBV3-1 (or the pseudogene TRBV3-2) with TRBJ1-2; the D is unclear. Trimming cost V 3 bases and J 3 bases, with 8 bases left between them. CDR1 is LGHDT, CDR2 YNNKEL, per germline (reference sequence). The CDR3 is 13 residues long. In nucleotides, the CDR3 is TGTGCCAGCAGCCAGGGGAGTTACTATGGCTACACCTTC. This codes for CASSQGSYYGYTF.

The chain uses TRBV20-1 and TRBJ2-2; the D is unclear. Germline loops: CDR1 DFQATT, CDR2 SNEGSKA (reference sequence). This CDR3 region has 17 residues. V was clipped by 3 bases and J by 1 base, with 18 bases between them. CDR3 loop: CSASSPRNLGNTGELFF. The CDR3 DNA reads TGCAGTGCTAGTTCCCCTCGAAACCTAGGGAACACCGGGGAGCTGTTTTTT.

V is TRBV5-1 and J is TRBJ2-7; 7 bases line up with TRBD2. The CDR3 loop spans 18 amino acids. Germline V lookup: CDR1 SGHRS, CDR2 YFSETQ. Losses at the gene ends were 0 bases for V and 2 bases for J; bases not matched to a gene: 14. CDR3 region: CASSLDPAGILFTYEQYF. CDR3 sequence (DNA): TGCGCCAGCAGCTTGGATCCAGCGGGGATACTATTTACCTACGAGCAGTACTTC.

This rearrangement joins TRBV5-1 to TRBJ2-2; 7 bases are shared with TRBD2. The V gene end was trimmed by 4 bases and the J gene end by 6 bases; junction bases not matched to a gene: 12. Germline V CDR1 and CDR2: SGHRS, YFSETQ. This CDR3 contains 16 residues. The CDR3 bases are TGCGCCAGCAGCGCCCAGCGTCTAGCGGTCGCCGGGGAGCTGTTTTTT. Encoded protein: CASSAQRLAVAGELFF. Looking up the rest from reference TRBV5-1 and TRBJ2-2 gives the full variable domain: KAGVTQTPRYLIKTRGQQVTLSCSPISGHRSVSWYQQTPGQGLQFLFEYFSETQRNKGNFPGRFSGRQFSNSRSEMNVSTLELGDSALYLCASSAQRLAVAGELFFGEGSRLTVL.

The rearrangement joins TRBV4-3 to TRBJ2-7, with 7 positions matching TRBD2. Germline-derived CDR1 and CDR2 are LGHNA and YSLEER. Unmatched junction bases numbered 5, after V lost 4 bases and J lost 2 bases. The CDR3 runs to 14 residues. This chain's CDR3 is CASSPSGLPYEQYF. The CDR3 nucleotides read TGCGCCAGCAGCCCATCGGGACTACCCTACGAGCAGTACTTC.

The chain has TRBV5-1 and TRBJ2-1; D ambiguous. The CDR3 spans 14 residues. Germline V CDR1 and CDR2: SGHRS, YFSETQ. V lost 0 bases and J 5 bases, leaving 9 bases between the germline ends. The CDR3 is CASSLEWPDNEQFF. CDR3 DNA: TGCGCCAGCAGCTTGGAATGGCCCGACAATGAGCAGTTCTTC.

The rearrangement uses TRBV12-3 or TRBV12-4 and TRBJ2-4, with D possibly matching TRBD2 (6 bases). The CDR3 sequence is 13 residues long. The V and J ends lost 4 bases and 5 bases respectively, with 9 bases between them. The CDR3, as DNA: TGTGCCAGCAGTTGGACTACTCAAAACATTCAGTACTTC. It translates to CASSWTTQNIQYF.